Following are 6 T cell receptor beta chains from one sample sequenced in a study of blood T cell repertoires in COVID-19. The protocol was immunoSEQ multiplex PCR, while the TCRdb copy is restricted to in-frame clones and leaves out a portion. The table has around 200,000 clones, approximately 84% seen once. Sequenced: peripheral blood. The receptors were sampled from a woman aged 80 or over with acute or convalescent COVID-19.

This clone appeared a single time. The rearrangement joins TRBV2 to TRBJ2-4; 10 bases agree with TRBD2. The CDR3 consists of 14 residues. J was trimmed by 15 bases and V by 7 bases; bases with no gene match: 15. The V gene's germline CDR1 is SNHLY and CDR2 FYNNEI. The CDR3 nucleotides read TGTGCCAGCACCCAAAGTACCGGGACTAGCGAGGGGTACTTC. Its translation: CASTQSTGTSEGYF.

The genes are TRBV18 and TRBJ2-1; 10 bases match TRBD2. The CDR3 covers 16 residues. Germline V gene data show CDR1 as KGHSH and CDR2 as LQKENI. V shed 3 bases and J 7 bases; nucleotides not matched to a gene: 9. Written as DNA, the CDR3 is TGTGCCAGCTCACCGTTTCTAGCGGGAGTTTATAATGAGCAGTTCTTC. Amino acid sequence: CASSPFLAGVYNEQFF.

The J gene is TRBJ2-1, the V gene TRBV30, with D possibly TRBD2 on 5 matching bases. CDR1 and CDR2 (germline): GTSNPN, SVGIG (reference sequence). The ends were cut back, 4 bases at V and 5 bases at J, with 15 bases in the middle. CDR3 length equals 14 residues. CDR3 region: CAWKRTPHHNEQFF. CDR3 DNA: TGTGCCTGGAAAAGGACTCCGCATCACAATGAGCAGTTCTTC.

This sequence joins TRBV9 and TRBJ2-3, with a possible D match to TRBD2 (5 bases). Trimming took 2 bases from V and 3 from J, leaving 13 bases between them. The CDR3 covers 15 residues. Germline values: CDR1 SGDLS, CDR2 YYNGEE. The CDR3 DNA reads as TGTGCCAGCAGCGTCAGGACCGGAGGTACAGATACGCAGTATTTT. Translated: CASSVRTGGTDTQYF.

The sample holds a few counts of this clone. This sequence joins TRBV6-6 and TRBJ1-3; TRBD1 aligns across 8 bases. The CDR3 has 14 amino acids. Trimming at V came to 8 bases and at J to 4 bases, leaving 7 bases not matched to a gene. Germline V gene lookup returns CDR1 MNHNY and CDR2 SVGAGI (reference sequence). CDR3 sequence: CASAGQGVGNTIYF. Written as DNA, the CDR3 is TGTGCCAGCGCAGGACAGGGTGTCGGAAACACCATATATTTT.

This chain connects TRBV12-5 to TRBJ1-1, with 9 bases lining up with TRBD1. The CDR3 length is 16 residues. V lost 1 base, J lost 5 bases, and 8 bases stayed unmatched. CDR1 is LGHNT and CDR2 is FRNRAP in the germline V gene. The CDR3 DNA reads TGTGCTAGTGGTTTGGGACAGGGGGTAAGGAATACTGAAGCTTTCTTT. This encodes CASGLGQGVRNTEAFF.